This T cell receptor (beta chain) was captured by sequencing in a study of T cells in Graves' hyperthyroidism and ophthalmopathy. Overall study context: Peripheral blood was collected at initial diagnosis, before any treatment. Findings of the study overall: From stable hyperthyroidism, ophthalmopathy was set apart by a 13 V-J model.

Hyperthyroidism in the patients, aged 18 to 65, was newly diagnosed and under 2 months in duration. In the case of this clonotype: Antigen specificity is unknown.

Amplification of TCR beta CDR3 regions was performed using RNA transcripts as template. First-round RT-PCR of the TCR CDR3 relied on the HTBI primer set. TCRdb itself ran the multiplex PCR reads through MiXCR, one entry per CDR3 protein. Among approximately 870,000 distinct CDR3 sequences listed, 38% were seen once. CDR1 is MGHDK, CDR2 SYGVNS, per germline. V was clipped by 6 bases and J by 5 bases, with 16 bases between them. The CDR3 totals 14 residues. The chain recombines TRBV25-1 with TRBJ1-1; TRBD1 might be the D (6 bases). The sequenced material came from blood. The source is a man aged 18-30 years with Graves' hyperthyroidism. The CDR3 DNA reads TGTGCCAGCAGACGAACAGGGCCGAAAACTGAAGCTTTCTTT. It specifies CASRRTGPKTEAFF.